These T cell receptor beta chains were read from a single sample in a study of early T cells in non-severe SARS-CoV-2 infection. Each CDR3 protein is one row after TCRdb ran MiXCR on the 5' RACE reads. The sample includes around 25,000 distinct CDR3 sequences, 5.5% of them seen just once. Sample: whole blood. These receptors were obtained from an adult who was a healthcare worker with PCR-confirmed SARS-CoV-2 infection or an uninfected control (not recorded which). Both conserved end residues are trimmed from each CDR3. Fields, in order: V gene, J gene, CDR3 protein.

v_call: TRBV21-1; j_call: TRBJ1-3; cdr3_aa: ASSRSKFDSPNTIY
v_call: TRBV20-1; j_call: TRBJ1-1; cdr3_aa: SARRGGVLNTEAF
v_call: TRBV20-1; j_call: TRBJ1-1; cdr3_aa: SARHRDRGKRATEAF
v_call: TRBV7-9; j_call: TRBJ1-1; cdr3_aa: ASSFPEAF
v_call: TRBV11-2; j_call: TRBJ1-1; cdr3_aa: ASSLGQYTEAF
v_call: TRBV29-1; j_call: TRBJ1-1; cdr3_aa: SVQGVYTEAF
v_call: TRBV5-1; j_call: TRBJ2-1; cdr3_aa: ASSLAPTTSGDEQF
v_call: TRBV4-1; j_call: TRBJ2-1; cdr3_aa: ASSQGRQAGREYNEQF
v_call: TRBV3-1; j_call: TRBJ2-7; cdr3_aa: ASSPSGGGYEQY
v_call: TRBV10-3; j_call: TRBJ2-7; cdr3_aa: AIRASGGSYEQY
v_call: TRBV5-4; j_call: TRBJ1-1; cdr3_aa: ASSRRGQGSNAEAF
v_call: TRBV19; j_call: TRBJ2-1; cdr3_aa: ASSAKRTGLYNEQF
v_call: TRBV20-1; j_call: TRBJ2-6; cdr3_aa: SARLSSGANVLT
v_call: TRBV4-1; j_call: TRBJ2-2; cdr3_aa: ASSQVFRRPGELF
v_call: TRBV9; j_call: TRBJ1-2; cdr3_aa: ASSVDPAGGYGYT
v_call: TRBV7-2; j_call: TRBJ1-1; cdr3_aa: ASSLVRANTEAF
v_call: TRBV11-2; j_call: TRBJ2-3; cdr3_aa: ASSTRTGAGTDTQY
v_call: TRBV7-8; j_call: TRBJ2-1; cdr3_aa: ASGLAGGPSYNEQF
v_call: TRBV28; j_call: TRBJ2-1; cdr3_aa: ASSHPGVAGGSSYNEQF
v_call: TRBV7-9; j_call: TRBJ2-3; cdr3_aa: ASSLPERGKALDTQY
v_call: TRBV10-3; j_call: TRBJ2-7; cdr3_aa: AISESMEQY
v_call: TRBV18; j_call: TRBJ1-6; cdr3_aa: ASSPRADYNSPLH
v_call: TRBV5-1; j_call: TRBJ2-7; cdr3_aa: ASSFGALYEQY
v_call: TRBV12-3/TRBV12-4; j_call: TRBJ1-2; cdr3_aa: ASSLGPGYGYT
v_call: TRBV5-6; j_call: TRBJ1-2; cdr3_aa: ASIERGISFGYT
v_call: TRBV2; j_call: TRBJ1-1; cdr3_aa: ASRRGSPNTEAF
v_call: TRBV11-1; j_call: TRBJ2-3; cdr3_aa: ASTSFSGAETQY
v_call: TRBV2; j_call: TRBJ2-7; cdr3_aa: ASSGSSLGQGAFDEQY
v_call: TRBV7-2; j_call: TRBJ1-1; cdr3_aa: ASSLAGQLP
v_call: TRBV5-1; j_call: TRBJ1-1; cdr3_aa: ASSGQGKSEAF
v_call: TRBV4-1; j_call: TRBJ1-4; cdr3_aa: ASSQEAPTNEKLF
v_call: TRBV11-2; j_call: TRBJ2-3; cdr3_aa: ASSLFRGNTQY
v_call: TRBV20-1; j_call: TRBJ2-7; cdr3_aa: SAPAGRKGDAEQY
v_call: TRBV20-1; j_call: TRBJ1-1; cdr3_aa: SEIAGMNTEAF
v_call: TRBV12-3/TRBV12-4; j_call: TRBJ1-1; cdr3_aa: ASRRGQIMNTEAF
v_call: TRBV6-6; j_call: TRBJ2-3; cdr3_aa: ASRRTGLSTDTQY
v_call: TRBV28; j_call: TRBJ2-7; cdr3_aa: ASSPPAYEQY
v_call: TRBV11-2; j_call: TRBJ2-1; cdr3_aa: ASSFLWGAKDEQF
v_call: TRBV5-1; j_call: TRBJ2-1; cdr3_aa: ASSSLRPGTIDNEQF
v_call: TRBV7-8; j_call: TRBJ2-5; cdr3_aa: ASSLVSAQETQY
v_call: TRBV20-1; j_call: TRBJ2-7; cdr3_aa: SARSRGEPEQY
v_call: TRBV28; j_call: TRBJ2-7; cdr3_aa: ASSFRSEQY
v_call: TRBV2; j_call: TRBJ1-1; cdr3_aa: ASPLEPLNTEAF
v_call: TRBV7-2; j_call: TRBJ2-2; cdr3_aa: ASSLELARNTGELF
v_call: TRBV6-6; j_call: TRBJ2-2; cdr3_aa: ASSYSSGGELF
v_call: TRBV7-2; j_call: TRBJ2-7; cdr3_aa: ASSPGVERGSYEQY
v_call: TRBV20-1; j_call: TRBJ2-1; cdr3_aa: SARDRAMQF
v_call: TRBV5-1; j_call: TRBJ2-4; cdr3_aa: ASRTTTGKNIQY
v_call: TRBV11-2; j_call: TRBJ1-6; cdr3_aa: ASSFGLDVLPLH
v_call: TRBV29-1; j_call: TRBJ1-2; cdr3_aa: SVVLTIQGNYGYT
v_call: TRBV7-9; j_call: TRBJ2-6; cdr3_aa: ASSFSGSGANVLT
v_call: TRBV5-6; j_call: TRBJ1-1; cdr3_aa: ASSSKGEAF
v_call: TRBV19; j_call: TRBJ2-4; cdr3_aa: ASKHGPGQNIQY
v_call: TRBV7-8; j_call: TRBJ2-7; cdr3_aa: ASSRTTESYEQY
v_call: TRBV19; j_call: TRBJ1-1; cdr3_aa: ASSIRDFNTEAF